The rows below give T cell receptor beta chains drawn from one sample of a study of a mutant IDH1 vaccine in newly diagnosed glioma. No antigen has been assigned to these receptors. Profiled with immunoSEQ multiplex PCR; TCRdb holds only in-frame clones, not every one. The table records under 150,000 clones, roughly 90% of them present only once. Specimen: PBMCs, collected from a glioma patient whose treatment included an IDH1 peptide vaccine. These receptor sequences come from a woman between 50 and 59 years old with glioma. Both conserved end residues are trimmed from each CDR3.

v_gene: TRBV14; CDR3aa: ASSQGLLNTEAF
v_gene: TRBV6-5; CDR3aa: ASSYRSPLSTEAF
v_gene: TRBV30; CDR3aa: AWSDGAGRYEQY
v_gene: TRBV6-6; CDR3aa: ASSRTGEYNEQF
v_gene: TRBV4-1; CDR3aa: ASSQQQGGETQY
v_gene: TRBV30; CDR3aa: AWSVLRGRGEKLF
v_gene: TRBV10-2; CDR3aa: ASSPQGASYNEQF
v_gene: TRBV30; CDR3aa: AWGVDRGSSPLH
v_gene: TRBV7-3; CDR3aa: ASSLGTEANYGYT
v_gene: TRBV10-2; CDR3aa: ARPAEEGLSNQPQH
v_gene: TRBV28; CDR3aa: ASRVTGTERSEQF
v_gene: TRBV13; CDR3aa: ASSSGLGNQPQH
v_gene: TRBV29-1; CDR3aa: SVVKEWNEQF
v_gene: TRBV6-5; CDR3aa: ASSGPGLAYYEQY
v_gene: TRBV30; CDR3aa: AWSGGTEGSYEQY
v_gene: TRBV7-2; CDR3aa: ASSYLEGVGNEQF
v_gene: TRBV6-5; CDR3aa: VTQIPTYEQY
v_gene: TRBV7-9; CDR3aa: ASSLALGEGAF
v_gene: TRBV6-5; CDR3aa: ASSFQAGDTDTQY